This T cell receptor beta chain was documented in a study of cytomegalovirus exposure and HLA in healthy donors. V was clipped by 6 bases and J by 5 bases; unmatched bases: 8. Germline lookup yields CDR1 MNHNS and CDR2 SASEGT. The CDR3 runs to 14 residues. Produced via immunoSEQ multiplex PCR; TCRdb's table is partial and in-frame only. The repertoire holds 130,000 or so clones, with 80% to 90% as singletons. The source material was PBMCs. The receptor was isolated from a woman in her twenties or thirties in good health and CMV-seropositive. The chain combines TRBV6-1 with TRBJ1-2, with 8 positions matching TRBD1. The CDR3 region has the DNA TGTGCCAGCAGCCGGGACAGGTCTGGATATGGCTACACCTTC. It is translated as CASSRDRSGYGYTF.